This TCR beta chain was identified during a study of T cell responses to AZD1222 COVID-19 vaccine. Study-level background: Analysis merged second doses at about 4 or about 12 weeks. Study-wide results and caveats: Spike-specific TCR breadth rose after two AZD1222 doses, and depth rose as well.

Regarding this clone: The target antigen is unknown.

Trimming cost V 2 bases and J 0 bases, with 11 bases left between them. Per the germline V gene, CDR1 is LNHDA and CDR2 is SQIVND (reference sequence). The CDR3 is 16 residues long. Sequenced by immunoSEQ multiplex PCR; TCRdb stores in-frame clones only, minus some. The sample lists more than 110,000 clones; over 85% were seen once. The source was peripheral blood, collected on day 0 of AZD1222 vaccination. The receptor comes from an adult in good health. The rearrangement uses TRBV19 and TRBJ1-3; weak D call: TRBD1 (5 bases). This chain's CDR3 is CASSITGVPSGNTIYF. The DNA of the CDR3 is TGTGCCAGTAGTATAACGGGGGTACCCTCTGGAAACACCATATATTTT.